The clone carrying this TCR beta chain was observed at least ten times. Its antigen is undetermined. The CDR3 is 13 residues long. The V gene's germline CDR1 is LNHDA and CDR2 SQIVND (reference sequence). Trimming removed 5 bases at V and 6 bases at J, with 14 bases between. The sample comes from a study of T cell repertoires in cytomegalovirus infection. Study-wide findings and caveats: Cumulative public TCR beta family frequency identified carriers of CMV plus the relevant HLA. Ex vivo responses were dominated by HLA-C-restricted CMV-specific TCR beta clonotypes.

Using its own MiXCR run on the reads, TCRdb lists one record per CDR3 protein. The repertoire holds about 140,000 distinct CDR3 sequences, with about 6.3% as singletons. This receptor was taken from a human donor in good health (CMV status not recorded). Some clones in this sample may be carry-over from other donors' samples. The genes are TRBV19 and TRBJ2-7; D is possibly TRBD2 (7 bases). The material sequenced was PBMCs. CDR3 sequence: CASSVHREGEQYF. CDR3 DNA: TGTGCCAGTAGTGTACACAGGGAGGGCGAGCAGTACTTC. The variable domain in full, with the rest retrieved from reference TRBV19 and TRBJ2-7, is DGGITQSPKYLFRKEGQNVTLSCEQNLNHDAMYWYRQDPGQGLRLIYYSQIVNDFQKGDIAEGYSVSREKKESFPLTVTSAQKNPTAFYLCASSVHREGEQYFGPGTRLTVT.